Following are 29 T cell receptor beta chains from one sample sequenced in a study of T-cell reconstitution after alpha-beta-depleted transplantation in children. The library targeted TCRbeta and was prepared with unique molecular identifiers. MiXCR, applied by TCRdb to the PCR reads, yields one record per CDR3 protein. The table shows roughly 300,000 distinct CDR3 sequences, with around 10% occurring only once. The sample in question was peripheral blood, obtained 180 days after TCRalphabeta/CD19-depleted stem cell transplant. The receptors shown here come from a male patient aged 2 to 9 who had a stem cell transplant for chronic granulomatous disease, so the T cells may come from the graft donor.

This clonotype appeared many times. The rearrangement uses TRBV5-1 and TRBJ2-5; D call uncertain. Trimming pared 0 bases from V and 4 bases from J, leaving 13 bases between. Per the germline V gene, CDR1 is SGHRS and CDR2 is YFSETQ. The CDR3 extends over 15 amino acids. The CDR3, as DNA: TGCGCCAGCAGCTTGGATCCGGTCTTCATAGAGACCCAGTACTTC. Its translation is CASSLDPVFIETQYF.

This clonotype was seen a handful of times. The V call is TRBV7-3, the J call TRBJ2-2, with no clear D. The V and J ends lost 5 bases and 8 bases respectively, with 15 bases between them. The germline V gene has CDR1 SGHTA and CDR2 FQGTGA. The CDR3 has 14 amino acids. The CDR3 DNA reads TGTGCCAGCAGCATAAAGGGCAGCCCTGGGGAGCTGTTTTTT. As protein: CASSIKGSPGELFF.

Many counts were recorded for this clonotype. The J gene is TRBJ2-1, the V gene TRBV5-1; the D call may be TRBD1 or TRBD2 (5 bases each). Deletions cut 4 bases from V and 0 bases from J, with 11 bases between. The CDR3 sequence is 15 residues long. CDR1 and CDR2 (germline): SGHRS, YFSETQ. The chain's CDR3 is CASSPRGGSYNEQFF. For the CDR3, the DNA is TGCGCCAGCAGCCCCCGTGGGGGCTCCTACAATGAGCAGTTCTTC. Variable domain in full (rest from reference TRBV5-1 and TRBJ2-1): KAGVTQTPRYLIKTRGQQVTLSCSPISGHRSVSWYQQTPGQGLQFLFEYFSETQRNKGNFPGRFSGRQFSNSRSEMNVSTLELGDSALYLCASSPRGGSYNEQFFGPGTRLTVL.

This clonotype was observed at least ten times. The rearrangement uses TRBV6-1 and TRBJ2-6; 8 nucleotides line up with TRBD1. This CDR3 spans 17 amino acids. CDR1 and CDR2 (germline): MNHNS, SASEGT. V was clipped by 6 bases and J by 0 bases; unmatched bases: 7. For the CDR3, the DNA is TGTGCCAGCAGAAAACAGGGGGTATCCTCTGGGGCCAACGTCCTGACTTTC. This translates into CASRKQGVSSGANVLTF.

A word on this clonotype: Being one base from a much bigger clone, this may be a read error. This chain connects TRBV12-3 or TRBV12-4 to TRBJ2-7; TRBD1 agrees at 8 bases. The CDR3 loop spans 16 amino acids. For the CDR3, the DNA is TGTGCCGGCAGTTTCGGACAGGGCCTCAGCTCCTACGAGCAGTACTTC. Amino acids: CAGSFGQGLSSYEQYF.

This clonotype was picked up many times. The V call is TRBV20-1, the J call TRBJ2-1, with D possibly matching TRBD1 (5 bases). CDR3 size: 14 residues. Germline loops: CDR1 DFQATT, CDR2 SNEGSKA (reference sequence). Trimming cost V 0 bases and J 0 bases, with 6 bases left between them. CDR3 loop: CSAREQDSYNEQFF. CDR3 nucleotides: TGCAGTGCTAGAGAACAGGACTCCTACAATGAGCAGTTCTTC.

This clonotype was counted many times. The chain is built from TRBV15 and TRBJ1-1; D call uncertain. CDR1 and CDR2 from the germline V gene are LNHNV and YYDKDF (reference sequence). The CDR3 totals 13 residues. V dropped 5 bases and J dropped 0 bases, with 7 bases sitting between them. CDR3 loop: CATSPQMNTEAFF. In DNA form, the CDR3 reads TGTGCCACCAGCCCGCAGATGAACACTGAAGCTTTCTTT.

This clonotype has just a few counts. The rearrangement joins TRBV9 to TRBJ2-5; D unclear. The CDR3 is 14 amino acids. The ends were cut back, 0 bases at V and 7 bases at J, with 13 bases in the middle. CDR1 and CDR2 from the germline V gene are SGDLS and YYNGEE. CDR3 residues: CASSVGYLLGTQYF. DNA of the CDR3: TGTGCCAGCAGCGTAGGGTACCTGCTCGGGACCCAGTACTTC.

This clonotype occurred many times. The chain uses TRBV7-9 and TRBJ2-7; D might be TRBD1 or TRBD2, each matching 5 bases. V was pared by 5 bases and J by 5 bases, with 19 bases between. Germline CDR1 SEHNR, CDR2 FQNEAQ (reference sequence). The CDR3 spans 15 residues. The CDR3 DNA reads TGTGCCAGCAGCATACTCCGGGACCGGGTCCACGAGCAGTACTTC. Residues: CASSILRDRVHEQYF. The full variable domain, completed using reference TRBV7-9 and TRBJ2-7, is DTGVSQNPRHKITKRGQNVTFRCDPISEHNRLYWYRQTLGQGPEFLTYFQNEAQLEKSRLLSDRFSAERPKGSFSTLEIQRTEQGDSAMYLCASSILRDRVHEQYFGPGTRLTVT.

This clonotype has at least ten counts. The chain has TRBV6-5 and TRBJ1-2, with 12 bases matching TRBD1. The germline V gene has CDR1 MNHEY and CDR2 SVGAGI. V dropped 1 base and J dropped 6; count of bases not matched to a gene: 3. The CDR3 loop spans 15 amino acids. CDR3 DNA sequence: TGTGCCAGCAGTTACTGGGGACAGGGGGCCCATGGCTACACCTTC. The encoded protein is CASSYWGQGAHGYTF.

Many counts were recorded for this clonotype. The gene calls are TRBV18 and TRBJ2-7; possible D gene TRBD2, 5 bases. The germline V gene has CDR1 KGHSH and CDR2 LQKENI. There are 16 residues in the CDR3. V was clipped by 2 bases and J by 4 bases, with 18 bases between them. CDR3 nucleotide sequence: TGTGCCAGCTCACCATTGCAGAGACCGGGGTTTTACGAGCAGTACTTC. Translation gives CASSPLQRPGFYEQYF. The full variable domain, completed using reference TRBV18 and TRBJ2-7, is NAGVMQNPRHLVRRRGQEARLRCSPMKGHSHVYWYRQLPEEGLKFMVYLQKENIIDESGMPKERFSAEFPKEGPSILRIQQVVRGDSAAYFCASSPLQRPGFYEQYFGPGTRLTVT.

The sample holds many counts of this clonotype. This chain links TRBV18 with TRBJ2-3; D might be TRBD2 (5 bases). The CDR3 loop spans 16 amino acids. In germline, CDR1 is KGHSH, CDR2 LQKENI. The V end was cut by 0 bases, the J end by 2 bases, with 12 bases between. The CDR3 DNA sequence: TGTGCCAGCTCACCACCCGGGGTAGATTACACAGATACGCAGTATTTT. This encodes CASSPPGVDYTDTQYF.

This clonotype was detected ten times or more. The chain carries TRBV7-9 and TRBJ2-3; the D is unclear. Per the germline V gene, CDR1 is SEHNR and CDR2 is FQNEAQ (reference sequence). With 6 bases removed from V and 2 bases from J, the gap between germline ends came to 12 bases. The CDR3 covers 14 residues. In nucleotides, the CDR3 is TGTGCCAGCAGTCACCGAGGAATCACAGATACGCAGTATTTT. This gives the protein CASSHRGITDTQYF.

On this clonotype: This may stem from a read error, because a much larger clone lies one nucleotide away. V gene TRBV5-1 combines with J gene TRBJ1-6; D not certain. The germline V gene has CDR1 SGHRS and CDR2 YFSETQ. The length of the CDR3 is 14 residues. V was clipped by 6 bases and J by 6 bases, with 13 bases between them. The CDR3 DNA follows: TGCGCCAGCATAATAGCAGAGACTAATTCACCCCTCCACTTT. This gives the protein CASIIAETNSPLHF.

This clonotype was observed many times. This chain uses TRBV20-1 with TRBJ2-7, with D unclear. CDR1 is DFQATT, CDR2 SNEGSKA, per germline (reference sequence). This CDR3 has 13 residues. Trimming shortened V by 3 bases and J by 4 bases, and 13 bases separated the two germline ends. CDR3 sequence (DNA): TGCAGTGCTAGCTACTCGTCCCTGTACGAGCAGTACTTC. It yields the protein CSASYSSLYEQYF.

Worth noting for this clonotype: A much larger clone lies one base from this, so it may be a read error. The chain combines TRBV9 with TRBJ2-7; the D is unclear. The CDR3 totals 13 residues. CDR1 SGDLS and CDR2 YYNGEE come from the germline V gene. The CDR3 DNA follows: TGTGCCAGCACCGTAGCTGACGACTACGAGCAGTACTTC. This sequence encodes CASTVADDYEQYF.

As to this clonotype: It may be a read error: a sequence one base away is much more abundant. In DNA, the CDR3 is TGTGCCACCAGCGCACTAGCGGGAGCCTACAATGAGCAGTTCTTC. This codes for CATSALAGAYNEQFF. The chain joins TRBV7-8 to TRBJ2-1, with 11 nucleotides matching TRBD2. Per the germline V gene, CDR1 is SGHVS and CDR2 is FQNEAQ. There are 15 residues in the CDR3.

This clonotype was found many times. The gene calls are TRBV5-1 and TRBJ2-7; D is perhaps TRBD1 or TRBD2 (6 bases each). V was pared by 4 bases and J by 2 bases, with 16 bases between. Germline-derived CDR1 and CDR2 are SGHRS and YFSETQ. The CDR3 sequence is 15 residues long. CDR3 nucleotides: TGCGCCAGCAGCAAACAGGGACGGGGGCCCTACGAGCAGTACTTC. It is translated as CASSKQGRGPYEQYF.

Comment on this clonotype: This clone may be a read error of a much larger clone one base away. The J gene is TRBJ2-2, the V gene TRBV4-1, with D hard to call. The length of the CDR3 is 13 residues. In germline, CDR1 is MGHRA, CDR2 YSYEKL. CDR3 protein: CACSQDGAGELFF. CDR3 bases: TGCGCCTGCAGCCAAGATGGGGCCGGGGAGCTGTTTTTT.

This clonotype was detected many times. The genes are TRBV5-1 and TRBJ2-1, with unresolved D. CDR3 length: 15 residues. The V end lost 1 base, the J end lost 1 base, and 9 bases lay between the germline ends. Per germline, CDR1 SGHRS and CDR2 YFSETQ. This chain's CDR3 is CASSLSWFSYNEQFF. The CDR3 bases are TGCGCCAGCAGCTTGTCCTGGTTTTCCTACAATGAGCAGTTCTTC.

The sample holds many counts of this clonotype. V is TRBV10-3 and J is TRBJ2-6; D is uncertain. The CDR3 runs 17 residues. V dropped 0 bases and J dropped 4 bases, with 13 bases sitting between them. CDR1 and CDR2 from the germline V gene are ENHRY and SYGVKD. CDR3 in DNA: TGTGCCATCAGTGAGTCGGGCCGTCCATGGGGGGCCAACGTCCTGACTTTC. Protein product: CAISESGRPWGANVLTF.

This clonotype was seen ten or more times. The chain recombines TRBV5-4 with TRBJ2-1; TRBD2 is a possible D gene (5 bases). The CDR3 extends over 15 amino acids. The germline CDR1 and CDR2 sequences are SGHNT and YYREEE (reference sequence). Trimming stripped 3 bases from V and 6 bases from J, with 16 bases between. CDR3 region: CASSSPRDPANEQFF. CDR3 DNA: TGTGCCAGCAGCTCGCCCCGGGATCCCGCCAATGAGCAGTTCTTC.

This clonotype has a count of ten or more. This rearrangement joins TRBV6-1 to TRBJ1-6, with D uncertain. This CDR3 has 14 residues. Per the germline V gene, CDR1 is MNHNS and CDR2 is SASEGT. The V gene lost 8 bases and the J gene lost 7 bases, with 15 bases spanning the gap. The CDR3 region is CASRVPGPNSPLHF. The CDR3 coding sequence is TGTGCCAGCCGAGTGCCAGGACCCAATTCACCCCTCCACTTT.

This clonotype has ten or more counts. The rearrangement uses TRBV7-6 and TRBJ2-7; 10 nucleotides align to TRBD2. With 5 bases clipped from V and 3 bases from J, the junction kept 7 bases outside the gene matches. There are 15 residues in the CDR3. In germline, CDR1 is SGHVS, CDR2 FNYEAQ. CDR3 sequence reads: CASSPYSGRDYEQYF. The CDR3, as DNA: TGTGCCAGCAGCCCGTACAGCGGGAGGGACTACGAGCAGTACTTC.

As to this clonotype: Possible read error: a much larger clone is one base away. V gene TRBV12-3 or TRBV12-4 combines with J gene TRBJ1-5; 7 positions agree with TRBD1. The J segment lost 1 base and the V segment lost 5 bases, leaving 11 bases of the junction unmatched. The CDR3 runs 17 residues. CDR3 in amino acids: CASSADRVFYSNQPQHF. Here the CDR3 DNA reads TGTGCCAGCAGTGCTGACAGGGTTTTTTACAGCAATCAGCCCCAGCATTTT.

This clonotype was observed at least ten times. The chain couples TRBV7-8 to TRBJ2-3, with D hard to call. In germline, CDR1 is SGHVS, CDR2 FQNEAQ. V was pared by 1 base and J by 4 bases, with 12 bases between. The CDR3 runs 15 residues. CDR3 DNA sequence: TGTGCCAGCAGCTTAGTATCCGGGCCCTCAGATACGCAGTATTTT. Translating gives CASSLVSGPSDTQYF.

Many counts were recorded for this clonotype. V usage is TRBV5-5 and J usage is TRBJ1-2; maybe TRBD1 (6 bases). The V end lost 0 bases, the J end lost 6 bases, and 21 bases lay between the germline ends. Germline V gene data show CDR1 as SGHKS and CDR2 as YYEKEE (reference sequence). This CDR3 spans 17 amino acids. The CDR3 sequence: CASSLAVTGGLGDGYTF. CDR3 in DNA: TGTGCCAGCAGCTTGGCCGTGACAGGAGGCCTGGGTGATGGCTACACCTTC.

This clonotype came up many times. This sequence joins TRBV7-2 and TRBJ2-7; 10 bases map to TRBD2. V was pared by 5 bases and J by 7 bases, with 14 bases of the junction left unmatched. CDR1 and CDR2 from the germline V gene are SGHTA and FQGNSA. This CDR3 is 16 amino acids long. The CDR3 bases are TGTGCCAGCAGCCGCACGGGGGGACTAGCGCTGTTTGAGCAGTACTTC. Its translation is CASSRTGGLALFEQYF.

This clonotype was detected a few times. The CDR3 loop is CACSRGFMRGAGEQFF. For the CDR3, the DNA is TGTGCCTGCTCCCGGGGGTTCATGCGGGGGGCAGGTGAGCAGTTCTTC. The V call is TRBV30, the J call TRBJ2-1, with 8 nucleotides matching TRBD2. Trimming cost V 6 bases and J 9 bases; bases outside gene matches: 19. CDR1 is GTSNPN, CDR2 SVGIG, per germline (reference sequence). The CDR3 consists of 16 residues.